This T cell receptor beta chain was captured in a study of cytotoxic CD8 clonotypes in ibrutinib-treated CLL. Study results and caveats: Sustained-remission and progressing patients had unequal sampling times. Baseline clonality exceeded age-matched healthy donors and tracked circulating CD8+ T-cell counts.

Per germline, CDR1 SGHDN and CDR2 FVKESK. The germline V and J ends were trimmed by 4 bases and 3 bases, with 7 bases remaining between them. This CDR3 is built from 12 residues. About this clone itself: Its specificity is not known.

Clones were read by immunoSEQ multiplex PCR, and TCRdb kept only the in-frame ones, dropping some. In the table there are roughly 250,000 clones, 70% of which are singletons. Libraries of TCR beta were made from 1.5 to 2.5 micrograms of genomic DNA that came from cryopreserved PBMCs. Specimen: PBMCs, collected after 24 months of ibrutinib treatment. The chain uses TRBV14 and TRBJ2-7; no reliable D call. The receptor's source is a human donor with chronic lymphocytic leukemia. CDR3 sequence: CASSPANYEQYF. CDR3 in DNA: TGTGCCAGCAGCCCCGCGAACTACGAGCAGTACTTC.